This T cell receptor beta chain was observed in a study of T cells in Graves' hyperthyroidism and ophthalmopathy. Study-wide background: Peripheral blood was obtained at initial diagnosis, preceding any treatment.

This clonotype was seen more than once but under ten times. Its antigen remains unidentified. Study-level findings and limits: Clonotypes that were expanded in thyroid above 0.001 mostly appeared in blood too. The model made its ophthalmopathy prediction, and onset followed a median about 6 months later.

Amplified TCR beta CDR3 regions derived from RNA transcripts. RT-PCR in the first round (using the HTBI primer set) targeted the TCR CDR3. TCRdb called the multiplex PCR reads again in MiXCR, with one record for every CDR3 protein. The sample shows around 380,000 distinct CDR3 sequences, 13% of them seen only once. From under 12 ml of fresh peripheral blood, PBMCs were isolated. Germline-derived CDR1 and CDR2 are LNHDA and SQIVND (reference sequence). The germline V and J ends were trimmed by 4 bases and 1 base, with 8 bases remaining between them. The CDR3 contains 13 residues. The clonotype comes from a man aged 30 to 45 with Graves' hyperthyroidism that later progressed to Graves' ophthalmopathy. V and J are TRBV19 and TRBJ2-7, with unresolved D. Sequenced: blood. This CDR3 reads CASSTPDSYEQYF. The CDR3 region has the DNA TGTGCCAGTAGTACCCCAGATTCCTACGAGCAGTACTTC.